The source of this TCR beta chain is a study of metastatic and nonmetastatic thyroid tumors. Trimming pared 2 bases from V and 5 bases from J, leaving 10 bases between. The CDR3 is 12 amino acids. Germline CDR1 GTSNPN, CDR2 SVGIG (reference sequence). TCRdb re-called clones from the PCR reads using MiXCR. The repertoire holds about 24,000 clones, with roughly 21% as singletons. On this clone: Its target is not known.

Study-level points and caveats: A significant increase in TCR beta diversity was reportedly seen in malignant thyroid tumors relative to benign nodules, in blood and tumor.

Each patient came to thyroid surgery without any prior treatment (of any kind). This TCR was sampled from a male donor with papillary thyroid cancer or a benign thyroid nodule (not recorded which). Some clones in this sample may be carry-over from other donors' samples. The sequenced sample was blood. The chain is built from TRBV30 and TRBJ2-7; no reliable D call. CDR3 protein: CAWSPHGNEQYF. The CDR3, as DNA: TGTGCCTGGAGTCCACATGGGAACGAGCAGTACTTC.